This passage covers 16 T cell receptor beta chains from one sample sequenced in a study of blood T cell repertoires in COVID-19. Clones were sequenced by immunoSEQ multiplex PCR, and TCRdb holds only the in-frame ones, with some missing. The data show around 200,000 clones, about 80% seen once. Sequenced material: peripheral blood. The receptors derive from a man aged 50 to 59 with active or convalescent COVID-19.

Concerning this clone itself: Other DNA sequences from this sample encode an identical CDR3 as well. The chain employs TRBV7-2 and TRBJ1-5, with D unclear. The CDR3 length is 14 residues. The V gene's germline CDR1 is SGHTA and CDR2 FQGNSA. V was pared by 0 bases and J by 7 bases, with 10 bases between. As DNA, the CDR3 is TGTGCCAGCAGCTTAGCAGGCGCCGGGCAGCCCCAGCATTTT. Translation gives CASSLAGAGQPQHF.

This chain joins TRBV28 and TRBJ1-2, with a weak D call TRBD1 (6 bases). Germline V CDR1 and CDR2: MDHEN, SYDVKM. The V and J ends lost 6 bases and 7 bases respectively, with 12 bases between them. CDR3 length: 12 amino acids. The CDR3 DNA reads TGTGCCAGCAGCACAGGGCTGAGTGGCTACACCTTC. Its protein product is CASSTGLSGYTF.

The chain couples TRBV11-2 to TRBJ1-3, with D maybe TRBD1 (6 bases). Germline assignment: CDR1 SGHAT and CDR2 FQNNGV. This CDR3 comprises 15 residues. Trimming removed 5 bases at V and 2 bases at J, with 13 bases between. The CDR3 loop reads CASSDGTHPGNTIYF. CDR3 in DNA: TGTGCCAGCAGCGATGGGACACATCCTGGAAACACCATATATTTT. Complete variable domain (other parts from reference TRBV11-2 and TRBJ1-3): EAGVAQSPRYKIIEKRQSVAFWCNPISGHATLYWYQQILGQGPKLLIQFQNNGVVDDSQLPKDRFSAERLKGVDSTLKIQPAKLEDSAVYLCASSDGTHPGNTIYFGEGSWLTVV.

The chain combines TRBV14 with TRBJ2-6, with a weak D call TRBD2 (5 bases). The CDR3 runs to 19 residues. In germline, CDR1 is SGHDN, CDR2 FVKESK. Trimming took 1 base from V and 4 from J, leaving 20 bases between them. The CDR3: CASSQVRTADFWGANVLTF. For the CDR3, the DNA is TGTGCCAGCAGCCAAGTGCGAACAGCGGACTTCTGGGGGGCCAACGTCCTGACTTTC.

V gene TRBV5-1 combines with J gene TRBJ1-2, with D hard to call. Trimming cost V 0 bases and J 4 bases, with 10 bases left between them. Germline-derived CDR1 and CDR2 are SGHRS and YFSETQ. The CDR3 length is 14 residues. The CDR3 loop is CASSLATEVYGYTF. DNA of the CDR3: TGCGCCAGCAGCTTGGCTACAGAAGTCTATGGCTACACCTTC.

This chain links TRBV6-1 with TRBJ2-5, with a tentative D call TRBD1 (6 bases). CDR3 size: 14 residues. CDR1 and CDR2 (germline): MNHNS, SASEGT. The V gene lost 1 base and the J gene lost 6 bases, with 12 bases spanning the gap. CDR3: CASSEEGRGKTQYF. CDR3 DNA: TGTGCCAGCAGTGAAGAAGGCAGGGGAAAGACCCAGTACTTC.

The rearrangement links TRBV6-2 or TRBV6-3 to TRBJ1-6; TRBD1 agrees at 7 bases. Trimming removed 5 bases from V and 5 bases from J; junction bases left unmatched: 6. CDR3 size: 15 residues. Germline assignment: CDR1 MNHEY and CDR2 SVGEGT. The CDR3 region is CASSVQGIHNSPLHF. The CDR3 DNA sequence: TGTGCCAGCAGTGTACAGGGGATTCATAATTCACCCCTCCACTTT.

This clone was observed a handful of times. V gene TRBV11-3 combines with J gene TRBJ1-5; the match to TRBD1 covers 9 bases. The V gene's germline CDR1 is SGHNT and CDR2 YENEEA. The junction had 9 bases not matched to a gene; V was cut back by 2 bases and J by 1 base. CDR3 size: 18 residues. CDR3 amino acids: CASSLTSGTGTSNQPQHF. In DNA, the CDR3 is TGTGCCAGCAGCTTAACGTCGGGGACAGGGACGAGCAATCAGCCCCAGCATTTT.

Comment on this clone: Other DNA sequences from this sample encode an identical CDR3 as well. Written as DNA, the CDR3 is TGTGCCAGCAGCCAAGATTACCGGCAAGAGACCCAGTACTTC. Translation gives CASSQDYRQETQYF. The V and J genes are TRBV3-1 (or the pseudogene TRBV3-2) and TRBJ2-5; D remains ambiguous. This CDR3 is 14 amino acids long. V dropped 0 bases and J dropped 2 bases, with 7 bases sitting between them. Per germline, CDR1 LGHDT and CDR2 YNNKEL (reference sequence).

The chain employs TRBV29-1 and TRBJ2-3, with D possibly TRBD2 on 6 matching bases. The CDR3 extends over 13 amino acids. The ends were cut back, 4 bases at V and 2 bases at J, with 10 bases in the middle. The germline CDR1 and CDR2 sequences are SQVTM and ANQGSEA. CDR3 sequence (DNA): TGCAGCGTTGGGACTACCCTCACAGATACGCAGTATTTT. It encodes CSVGTTLTDTQYF.

V and J are TRBV3-1 (or the pseudogene TRBV3-2) and TRBJ1-5, with 11 bases aligning to TRBD1. This CDR3 has 18 amino acids. The V and J ends lost 4 bases and 4 bases, in that order; junction bases with no gene match: 12. Per the germline V gene, CDR1 is LGHDT and CDR2 is YNNKEL (reference sequence). The CDR3 protein is CASSLGIPGTGGNQPQHF. Here the CDR3 DNA reads TGTGCCAGCAGCCTTGGGATTCCCGGGACAGGGGGGAATCAGCCCCAGCATTTT.

The rearrangement joins TRBV27 to TRBJ1-5; TRBD1 matches 7 bases. The CDR3 is 15 amino acids. Germline V gene data show CDR1 as MNHEY and CDR2 as SMNVEV (reference sequence). V lost 4 bases to trimming and J lost 7 bases; unmatched junction nucleotides: 10. CDR3 nucleotides: TGTGCCAGCAGTTCTACGGACAGGAGGATCCAGCCCCAGCATTTT. Translation gives CASSSTDRRIQPQHF.

The CDR3 spells CASKRGESGEQYF. CDR3 sequence (DNA): TGTGCCAGCAAACGTGGAGAAAGCGGCGAGCAGTACTTC. The chain employs TRBV5-6 and TRBJ2-7; D perhaps matches TRBD2 (5 bases). V shed 6 bases and J shed 6 bases, with 16 bases lying between them. Germline V CDR1 and CDR2: SGHDT, YYEEEE. CDR3 size: 13 residues.

The chain joins TRBV2 to TRBJ1-2, with D maybe TRBD1 (5 bases). V was clipped by 0 bases and J by 4 bases, with 15 bases between them. CDR3 size: 16 residues. Germline CDR1 SNHLY, CDR2 FYNNEI. The CDR3 DNA sequence: TGTGCCAGCAGTGAAGCGGGGCACCCGCTAGGCTATGGCTACACCTTC. Translation: CASSEAGHPLGYGYTF.

The chain joins TRBV29-1 to TRBJ1-2; 7 nucleotides match TRBD1. CDR3 length: 15 residues. Looked up from germline, CDR1 is SQVTM and CDR2 is ANQGSEA. With 3 bases clipped from V and 1 base from J, the junction kept 8 bases outside the gene matches. The CDR3: CSVDVLGQFNYGYTF. The DNA of the CDR3 is TGCAGCGTTGACGTTTTGGGACAGTTTAACTATGGCTACACCTTC.

The rearrangement joins TRBV27 to TRBJ1-1; D gene uncertain. The CDR3 length is 14 residues. The germline V and J ends were trimmed by 6 bases and 6 bases, with 17 bases remaining between them. Germline V lookup: CDR1 MNHEY, CDR2 SMNVEV (reference sequence). The DNA for the CDR3 is TGTGCCAGCAGCCTAGGCCGTTACATCCCTGAAGCTTTCTTT. Amino acid sequence: CASSLGRYIPEAFF.